The 17 T cell receptor beta chains listed next were all sequenced from one sample in a study of T cell clonotyping in hematopoietic cell transplantation. Sequenced by immunoSEQ multiplex PCR; TCRdb stores in-frame clones only, minus some. Of about 7,200 clones in the sample, approximately 96% were seen once. The sample here was PBMCs, taken 30 days after allogeneic stem cell transplant. These receptors were collected from a male patient between 40 and 50 years old who had an allogeneic stem cell transplant from a related donor, so the T cells may come from the graft donor. Some clones in this sample may be carry-over from other donors' samples.

The genes are TRBV30 and TRBJ1-2; D possibly corresponds to TRBD1 (6 bases). From germline, CDR1 is GTSNPN and CDR2 SVGIG (reference sequence). CDR3 length equals 14 residues. Trimming shortened V by 2 bases and J by 5 bases, and 15 bases separated the two germline ends. For the CDR3, the DNA is TGTGCCTGGAGTCATCGGGGGGGCCTATATGGCTACACCTTC. Translated, it gives CAWSHRGGLYGYTF.

CDR3 DNA: TGCGCCAGCAGCTTCGGGGGACGCACAGATACGCAGTATTTT. It is translated as CASSFGGRTDTQYF. The chain combines TRBV5-1 with TRBJ2-3; D is perhaps TRBD2 (6 bases). Germline V CDR1 and CDR2: SGHRS, YFSETQ. V lost 2 bases and J lost 1, with 8 bases in between. The CDR3 contains 14 residues.

V is TRBV10-3 and J is TRBJ2-1; 9 bases line up with TRBD2. V was clipped by 6 bases and J by 5 bases; unmatched bases: 11. Germline V gene lookup returns CDR1 ENHRY and CDR2 SYGVKD. The CDR3 contains 16 residues. CDR3 loop: CAISYRAGGSHNEQFF. The CDR3 region has the DNA TGTGCCATCAGCTATAGAGCGGGAGGAAGCCACAATGAGCAGTTCTTC.

The chain uses TRBV11-3 and TRBJ2-5, with TRBD2 matching 7 bases. The length of the CDR3 is 15 residues. V lost 1 base, J lost 4 bases, and 6 bases stayed unmatched. CDR1 is SGHNT, CDR2 YENEEA, per germline. The CDR3 sequence is CASSLGGGSTETQYF. The CDR3 DNA is TGTGCCAGCAGCTTAGGGGGCGGGAGCACAGAGACCCAGTACTTC.

The chain is built from TRBV4-2 and TRBJ2-2; the match to TRBD1 covers 12 bases. Germline values: CDR1 LGHNA, CDR2 YNFKEQ. There are 16 residues in the CDR3. V was pared by 0 bases and J by 7 bases, with 3 bases of the junction left unmatched. CDR3 nucleotides: TGTGCCAGCAGCCAAGAAGGGACAGGGGGCGGCGGGGAGCTGTTTTTT. It encodes CASSQEGTGGGGELFF.

The chain couples TRBV11-2 to TRBJ2-1; no clear D gene. The germline V gene has CDR1 SGHAT and CDR2 FQNNGV. V lost 0 bases to trimming and J lost 6 bases, with 18 bases between them. This CDR3 has 17 residues. The CDR3 DNA reads TGTGCCAGCAGCTTAGAAAATCTGCCGTGGGCTCCCAATGAGCAGTTCTTC. Translating gives CASSLENLPWAPNEQFF. Based on the CDR3 plus reference TRBV11-2 and TRBJ2-1, the full variable domain is EAGVAQSPRYKIIEKRQSVAFWCNPISGHATLYWYQQILGQGPKLLIQFQNNGVVDDSQLPKDRFSAERLKGVDSTLKIQPAKLEDSAVYLCASSLENLPWAPNEQFFGPGTRLTVL.

V and J are TRBV6-5 and TRBJ2-5, with 9 bases that match TRBD1. Germline V CDR1 and CDR2: MNHEY, SVGAGI. The CDR3 is 16 amino acids. V dropped 2 bases and J dropped 2; count of bases not matched to a gene: 6. The DNA for the CDR3 is TGTGCCAGCAGTTACGCCCTGACAGGGGGGCAAGAGACCCAGTACTTC. Its translation is CASSYALTGGQETQYF.

The chain uses TRBV19 and TRBJ1-1, with D unclear. Germline V CDR1 and CDR2: LNHDA, SQIVND (reference sequence). Trimming took 3 bases from V and 0 from J, leaving 5 bases between them. The CDR3 spans 13 residues. The CDR3 is CASSMGLNTEAFF. The CDR3, as DNA: TGTGCCAGTAGTATGGGGTTGAACACTGAAGCTTTCTTT.

The V and J genes are TRBV7-9 and TRBJ1-1, with TRBD1 as a possible D gene (6 bases). With 8 bases removed from V and 3 bases from J, the gap between germline ends came to 19 bases. Germline CDR1 reads SEHNR; CDR2 reads FQNEAQ (reference sequence). The CDR3 length is 15 residues. The chain's CDR3 is CASAPSGRGDTEAFF. The DNA for the CDR3 is TGTGCCAGCGCCCCCTCCGGCAGGGGAGACACTGAAGCTTTCTTT. The full variable domain, its missing parts supplied by reference TRBV7-9 and TRBJ1-1, is DTGVSQNPRHKITKRGQNVTFRCDPISEHNRLYWYRQTLGQGPEFLTYFQNEAQLEKSRLLSDRFSAERPKGSFSTLEIQRTEQGDSAMYLCASAPSGRGDTEAFFGQGTRLTVV.

The chain links TRBV5-1 to TRBJ2-7; TRBD1 is a possible D gene (5 bases). The ends were cut back, 1 base at V and 5 bases at J, with 13 bases in the middle. CDR1 is SGHRS, CDR2 YFSETQ, per germline. The CDR3 consists of 14 residues. The CDR3 DNA reads as TGCGCCAGCAGCTTGTCGCAGGGTAATCACGAGCAGTACTTC. Its translation is CASSLSQGNHEQYF.

The rearrangement joins TRBV4-2 to TRBJ2-7; no reliable D call. Trimming took off 1 base at V and 1 base at J, with 14 bases between the two ends. In germline, CDR1 is LGHNA, CDR2 YNFKEQ. The CDR3 runs to 16 residues. This CDR3 reads CASSQGPARESYEQYF. DNA of the CDR3: TGTGCCAGCAGCCAAGGTCCGGCTAGGGAATCCTACGAGCAGTACTTC.

The chain combines TRBV30 with TRBJ2-1; no firm D call. Looked up from germline, CDR1 is GTSNPN and CDR2 is SVGIG (reference sequence). CDR3 length: 16 residues. Trimming cost V 2 bases and J 9 bases, with 23 bases left between them. CDR3 sequence: CAWSPRDIFSVSEQFF. The CDR3 nucleotides are TGTGCCTGGAGTCCTAGAGATATTTTTTCGGTGAGTGAGCAGTTCTTC.

With regard to this clone: It is unclear where the CDR3 begins or ends on the DNA, so no DNA is shown, and the CDR3 is as TCRdb lists it. The chain couples TRBV11-2 to TRBJ1-4. The CDR3 region is 12 residues in length, termini included. The germline V gene encodes CDR1 SGHAT and CDR2 FQNNGV. Here the CDR3 reads CASSWGGGTLFF.

This chain joins TRBV9 and TRBJ2-1, with a possible D match to TRBD2 (6 bases). V lost 2 bases and J lost 8, with 11 bases in between. Germline V gene sequence: CDR1 SGDLS, CDR2 YYNGEE. The length of the CDR3 is 13 residues. The DNA of the CDR3 is TGTGCCAGCAGCGTGGGGGGATGGGATGAGCAGTTCTTC. Protein sequence: CASSVGGWDEQFF.

The rearrangement uses TRBV5-1 and TRBJ2-2; D is ambiguous. From germline, CDR1 is SGHRS and CDR2 YFSETQ. There are 14 residues in the CDR3. The V end lost 1 base, the J end lost 0 bases, and 4 bases lay between the germline ends. The CDR3 spells CASSLSSNTGELFF. The CDR3 DNA sequence: TGCGCCAGCAGCTTGTCTTCGAACACCGGGGAGCTGTTTTTT.

The chain combines TRBV6-6 with TRBJ2-7, with 7 bases that match TRBD1. Losses at the gene ends were 4 bases for V and 1 base for J; bases not matched to a gene: 7. This CDR3 has 15 amino acids. Germline V gene lookup returns CDR1 MNHNY and CDR2 SVGAGI (reference sequence). CDR3 bases: TGTGCCAGCAGTTTACCCGGGACAGAGTCCTACGAGCAGTACTTC. Translation: CASSLPGTESYEQYF.

The chain recombines TRBV7-2 with TRBJ2-3; 10 nucleotides line up with TRBD2. CDR1 is SGHTA and CDR2 is FQGNSA in the germline V gene. The CDR3 has 16 amino acids. The V segment lost 3 bases and the J segment 2 bases; nucleotides outside the gene matches: 5. CDR3 residues: CASSFPLAGSTDTQYF. The CDR3 DNA sequence: TGTGCCAGCAGCTTCCCACTAGCGGGGTCCACAGATACGCAGTATTTT.